This is a list of T cell receptor beta chains from one sample in a study of blood T cell repertoires in COVID-19. Profiling relied on immunoSEQ multiplex PCR, and the TCRdb table lists in-frame clones only, not all of them. The top ten clones hold about 28% of a sample with 67,000 or so clones, about four fifths of them seen once. The specimen sequenced was peripheral blood. Receptors originate from a man between 65 and 85 years old with acute or convalescent COVID-19. Both conserved end residues are part of each CDR3. The D gene is left open where the match is weak. The size field is filled for only some rows; it gives once, few, many or a size class.

NA | NA | TRBJ2-5 | TRBV30 | CAWSRWGDGETQYF | TGTGCCTGGAGTAGATGGGGGGATGGGGAGACCCAGTACTTC
TRBD1 | NA | TRBJ2-7 | TRBV9 | CASSVGDRGEQYF | TGTGCCAGCAGCGTAGGGGACAGGGGCGAGCAGTACTTC
TRBD1 | few | TRBJ1-6 | TRBV11-2 | CASTRDRGPTPLHF | TGTGCCAGCACCCGGGACAGGGGGCCGACACCCCTCCACTTT
NA | NA | TRBJ2-7 | TRBV5-5 | CASSLQGHQSYEQYF | TGTGCCAGCAGCTTGCAGGGGCATCAGTCCTACGAGCAGTACTTC
TRBD1 | NA | TRBJ2-7 | TRBV9 | CASSVDQGASYEQYF | TGTGCCAGCAGCGTAGACCAGGGGGCTTCCTACGAGCAGTACTTC
TRBD1 | NA | TRBJ2-5 | TRBV23-1 | CASVLSLGGNGQNQETQYF | TGCGCCAGCGTCCTTTCGCTAGGGGGCAATGGACAGAACCAAGAGACCCAGTACTTC
NA | NA | TRBJ1-1 | TRBV6-5 | CASSYKRDTEAFF | TGTGCCAGCAGTTACAAGAGGGACACTGAAGCTTTCTTT
TRBD1 | NA | TRBJ2-3 | TRBV7-2 | CASSLTGRPIDTQYF | TGTGCCAGCAGCTTGACAGGGCGTCCGATCGATACGCAGTATTTT
TRBD2 | NA | TRBJ2-1 | TRBV5-1 | CASSLGLAGGVYNEQFF | TGCGCCAGCAGCTTAGGTCTAGCGGGAGGGGTATACAATGAGCAGTTCTTC
TRBD2 | once | TRBJ2-4 | TRBV18 | CASSPPGRVSKNIQYF | TGTGCCAGCTCACCACCAGGGAGGGTGAGCAAAAACATTCAGTACTTC
TRBD1 | NA | TRBJ2-5 | TRBV7-2 | CASSLDRALEETQYF | TGTGCCAGCAGCCTAGACAGGGCGTTAGAAGAGACCCAGTACTTC
TRBD1 | NA | TRBJ1-3 | TRBV25-1 | CASGGPSSSGNTIYF | TGTGCCTCAGGGGGCCCCTCTAGCTCTGGAAACACCATATATTTT
TRBD1 | NA | TRBJ2-3 | TRBV18 | CASSPPSGGGGTDTQYF | TGTGCCAGCTCACCACCGTCAGGGGGTGGTGGCACAGATACGCAGTATTTT
TRBD2 | NA | TRBJ2-2 | TRBV5-1 | CASSLGGALAGDRTGELFF | TGCGCCAGCAGCTTGGGTGGGGCCCTAGCGGGAGACCGAACCGGGGAGCTGTTTTTT
NA | NA | TRBJ1-2 | TRBV14 | CASSQDLQGNYGYTF | TGTGCCAGCAGCCAAGATCTGCAGGGGAACTATGGCTACACCTTC
TRBD1 | once | TRBJ1-6 | TRBV18 | CASSPGQGGSPLHF | TGTGCCAGCTCACCGGGACAGGGGGGTTCACCCCTCCACTTT
TRBD1 | few | TRBJ1-1 | TRBV7-9 | CASSLQTGGEGIEAFF | TGTGCCAGCAGCTTACAAACAGGGGGCGAAGGCATCGAAGCTTTCTTT
TRBD1 | NA | TRBJ1-5 | TRBV28 | CASSLGQGGQPQHF | TGTGCCAGCAGTCTCGGACAGGGGGGTCAGCCCCAGCATTTT
NA | NA | TRBJ1-5 | TRBV2 | CASSERPTVNQPQHF | TGTGCCAGCAGTGAAAGACCGACAGTCAATCAGCCCCAGCATTTT
NA | NA | TRBJ2-7 | TRBV6-2/TRBV6-3 | CASSPGLRHYARYEQYF | TGTGCCAGCAGCCCTGGACTACGCCATTACGCCCGCTACGAGCAGTACTTC